One sample yielded the 21 T cell receptor beta chains listed below, sequenced in a study of blood T cell repertoires in COVID-19. Measured with immunoSEQ multiplex PCR; TCRdb has only the in-frame clones, and not every one. Among fewer than 150,000 clones listed, around 87% were seen once. Material: peripheral blood. These receptors all stem from a human donor in a cohort sampled during active COVID-19.

The V gene is TRBV7-2, the J gene TRBJ2-7; 7 bases are shared with TRBD2. The CDR3 spans 14 residues. CDR1 and CDR2 (germline): SGHTA, FQGNSA. V dropped 0 bases and J dropped 5; count of bases not matched to a gene: 4. The CDR3 sequence: CASSLAGGKDEQYF. The DNA for the CDR3 is TGTGCCAGCAGCTTAGCGGGGGGGAAGGACGAGCAGTACTTC.

V usage is TRBV29-1 and J usage is TRBJ2-1; 9 positions agree with TRBD2. In germline, CDR1 is SQVTM, CDR2 ANQGSEA. The V gene end was trimmed by 2 bases and the J gene end by 11 bases; junction bases not matched to a gene: 10. The CDR3 is 14 amino acids. The CDR3 reads CSVEMPSGANQQFF. As DNA, the CDR3 is TGCAGCGTTGAAATGCCTAGCGGGGCTAATCAGCAGTTCTTC.

V and J are TRBV11-3 and TRBJ1-2; no clear D gene. CDR3 length: 14 residues. The germline V gene has CDR1 SGHNT and CDR2 YENEEA. The V end lost 5 bases, the J end lost 3 bases, and 13 bases lay between the germline ends. As DNA, the CDR3 is TGTGCCAGCAGCCCTCGGGAAAGGGACTATGGCTACACCTTC. Residues: CASSPRERDYGYTF.

The gene calls are TRBV2 and TRBJ1-2; D is uncertain. Germline CDR1 is SNHLY and CDR2 is FYNNEI. The CDR3 has 15 amino acids. The V gene lost 8 bases and the J gene lost 0 bases, with 16 bases spanning the gap. CDR3 nucleotides: TGTGCCAGCCACCCCCCAGAGCGGACTAACTATGGCTACACCTTC. Protein: CASHPPERTNYGYTF.

The V call is TRBV11-3, the J call TRBJ2-7, with D possibly TRBD1 on 5 matching bases. Trimming took off 5 bases at V and 5 bases at J, with 19 bases between the two ends. The CDR3 is 15 residues long. CDR1 is SGHNT, CDR2 YENEEA, per germline. This CDR3 reads CASSKRAGSGHEQYF. For the CDR3, the DNA is TGTGCCAGCAGCAAACGGGCAGGGTCTGGTCACGAGCAGTACTTC.

The chain links TRBV2 to TRBJ2-3; TRBD2 matches 9 bases. The CDR3 covers 15 residues. The germline gives CDR1 SNHLY, CDR2 FYNNEI. With 7 bases clipped from V and 2 bases from J, the junction kept 7 bases outside the gene matches. CDR3 nucleotides: TGTGCCAGCAACATTTTAGCGGGGGACACAGATACGCAGTATTTT. Its translation is CASNILAGDTDTQYF.

V usage is TRBV5-1 and J usage is TRBJ1-5; D remains ambiguous. The CDR3 extends over 13 amino acids. Germline V gene lookup returns CDR1 SGHRS and CDR2 YFSETQ. The V and J ends lost 2 bases and 4 bases respectively, with 7 bases between them. CDR3 nucleotide sequence: TGCGCCAGCAGCTTCGGGGAAAATCAGCCCCAGCATTTT. The encoded protein is CASSFGENQPQHF.

This chain uses TRBV3-1 (or the pseudogene TRBV3-2) with TRBJ2-5, with 10 bases aligning to TRBD2. In germline, CDR1 is LGHDT, CDR2 YNNKEL (reference sequence). V gave up 3 bases and J gave up 1 base; unmatched junction bases: 2. The CDR3 is made up of 15 amino acids. DNA for the CDR3: TGTGCCAGCAGCCAGAGGACTAGCGGCCAAGAGACCCAGTACTTC. Translation gives CASSQRTSGQETQYF.

CDR3 amino acids: CAISEGHLGNTIYF. The CDR3 coding sequence is TGTGCCATCAGTGAGGGGCATCTTGGAAACACCATATATTTT. The rearrangement uses TRBV10-3 and TRBJ1-3; D unclear. The CDR3 sequence is 14 residues long. Looked up from germline, CDR1 is ENHRY and CDR2 is SYGVKD. Between the trimmed V and J ends, which lost 2 bases and 3 bases, there was a span of 8 bases.

The chain couples TRBV5-1 to TRBJ1-3; D is ambiguous. The CDR3 extends over 15 amino acids. CDR1 is SGHRS, CDR2 YFSETQ, per germline. Trimming pared 0 bases from V and 0 bases from J, leaving 7 bases between. This CDR3 is CASSLERDSGNTIYF. The CDR3 DNA reads TGCGCCAGCAGCTTGGAGAGAGACTCTGGAAACACCATATATTTT.

The rearrangement links TRBV11-2 to TRBJ2-1, with a weak D call TRBD2 (6 bases). Looked up from germline, CDR1 is SGHAT and CDR2 is FQNNGV. The V gene lost 6 bases and the J gene lost 8 bases, with 14 bases spanning the gap. This CDR3 is 13 amino acids long. CDR3 sequence reads: CASRRDSEDEQFF. The DNA of the CDR3 is TGTGCCAGCAGAAGGGACTCCGAGGATGAGCAGTTCTTC.

In its sample, this clone was seen once. The chain has TRBV5-4 and TRBJ2-5; 8 bases map to TRBD1. The CDR3 extends over 16 amino acids. Trimming at V came to 4 bases and at J to 5 bases, leaving 13 bases not matched to a gene. Germline assignment: CDR1 SGHNT and CDR2 YYREEE (reference sequence). CDR3 sequence: CASSHQGQGLGETQYF. As DNA, the CDR3 is TGTGCCAGCAGCCACCAAGGACAGGGATTGGGGGAGACCCAGTACTTC.

The chain couples TRBV11-3 to TRBJ2-7; 7 nucleotides line up with TRBD1. This CDR3 has 16 amino acids. Trimming took 5 bases from V and 4 from J; bases not matched to a gene: 14. Germline V gene sequence: CDR1 SGHNT, CDR2 YENEEA. For the CDR3, the DNA is TGTGCCAGCAGCACAGCCTTCGACAGGGAAGCATACGAGCAGTACTTC. Protein product: CASSTAFDREAYEQYF.

CDR3 coding DNA: TGCGCCAGCAGTGACAGACAGAACACTGAAGCTTTCTTT. It yields the protein CASSDRQNTEAFF. The J gene is TRBJ1-1, the V gene TRBV10-1; unclear D gene. Germline values: CDR1 WNHNN, CDR2 SYGVQD (reference sequence). The ends were cut back, 3 bases at V and 1 base at J, with 6 bases in the middle. This CDR3 region has 13 residues.

This clone was seen more than once but under ten times. This rearrangement joins TRBV5-1 to TRBJ1-1; no firm D call. The CDR3 spans 17 residues. V was clipped by 0 bases and J by 0 bases, with 15 bases between them. Germline V lookup: CDR1 SGHRS, CDR2 YFSETQ. The CDR3 DNA reads TGCGCCAGCAGCTTGGCGCGGCGGCCGGCCGTGAACACTGAAGCTTTCTTT. It is translated as CASSLARRPAVNTEAFF.

In its sample, this clone was seen once. This chain uses TRBV7-3 with TRBJ2-6, with 7 bases aligning to TRBD1. In germline, CDR1 is SGHTA, CDR2 FQGTGA. The CDR3 consists of 19 residues. J lost 0 bases, V lost 0 bases, and 8 bases had no gene match. CDR3 loop: CASSLTGTVLSSGANVLTF. The CDR3 DNA sequence: TGTGCCAGCAGCTTAACGGGGACAGTACTGAGCTCTGGGGCCAACGTCCTGACTTTC.

The V and J genes are TRBV7-9 and TRBJ2-5; 9 nucleotides agree with TRBD1. Germline V gives CDR1 SEHNR, CDR2 FQNEAQ (reference sequence). Trimming removed 5 bases from V and 1 base from J; junction bases left unmatched: 5. The CDR3 length is 15 residues. CDR3 sequence: CASSPRTGAQETQYF. In DNA form, the CDR3 reads TGTGCCAGCAGCCCGAGGACAGGGGCCCAAGAGACCCAGTACTTC.

V gene TRBV25-1 combines with J gene TRBJ2-3, with 9 bases aligning to TRBD2. The V and J ends lost 6 bases and 2 bases, in that order; junction bases with no gene match: 6. The V gene's germline CDR1 is MGHDK and CDR2 SYGVNS. The CDR3 has 15 amino acids. The CDR3 DNA sequence: TGTGCCAGCAGGGGAAGCGGGGGGCCCACAGATACGCAGTATTTT. As protein: CASRGSGGPTDTQYF.

The DNA of the CDR3 is TGTGCCAGCAGCTCGGAGCGGGGGGGCAATGAGCAGTTCTTC. Residues: CASSSERGGNEQFF. The chain is built from TRBV11-2 and TRBJ2-1; 10 nucleotides line up with TRBD2. This CDR3 has 14 amino acids. Trimming at V came to 4 bases and at J to 6 bases, leaving 3 bases not matched to a gene. Germline assignment: CDR1 SGHAT and CDR2 FQNNGV.

The rearrangement links TRBV4-1 to TRBJ2-7; 9 nucleotides agree with TRBD1. V was clipped by 4 bases and J by 0 bases; unmatched bases: 13. The CDR3 runs to 18 residues. Germline-derived CDR1 and CDR2 are MGHRA and YSYEKL. This chain's CDR3 is CASSPSGTGKGGSYEQYF. The CDR3 coding sequence is TGCGCCAGCAGCCCTTCCGGGACAGGGAAAGGAGGCTCCTACGAGCAGTACTTC.

V is TRBV28 and J is TRBJ1-5, with 7 bases lining up with TRBD1. CDR3 length equals 17 residues. Per the germline V gene, CDR1 is MDHEN and CDR2 is SYDVKM. The trim removed 7 bases at V and 0 bases at J, leaving 12 bases unmatched. The CDR3: CASTLPGTALSNQPQHF. The CDR3 DNA is TGTGCCAGCACCCTCCCCGGGACAGCTCTTAGCAATCAGCCCCAGCATTTT.